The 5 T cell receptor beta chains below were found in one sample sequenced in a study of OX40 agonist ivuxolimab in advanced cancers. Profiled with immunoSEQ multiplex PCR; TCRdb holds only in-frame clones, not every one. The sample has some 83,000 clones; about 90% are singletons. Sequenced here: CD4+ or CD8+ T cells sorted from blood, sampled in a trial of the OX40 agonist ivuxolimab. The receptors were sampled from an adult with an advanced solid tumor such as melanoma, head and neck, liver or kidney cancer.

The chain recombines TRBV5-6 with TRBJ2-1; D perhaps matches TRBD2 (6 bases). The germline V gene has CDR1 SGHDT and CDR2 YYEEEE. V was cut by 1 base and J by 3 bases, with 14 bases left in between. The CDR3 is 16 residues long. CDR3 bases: TGTGCCAGCAGCTTGATGACGGGAGCGGTCTACAATGAGCAGTTCTTC. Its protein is CASSLMTGAVYNEQFF.

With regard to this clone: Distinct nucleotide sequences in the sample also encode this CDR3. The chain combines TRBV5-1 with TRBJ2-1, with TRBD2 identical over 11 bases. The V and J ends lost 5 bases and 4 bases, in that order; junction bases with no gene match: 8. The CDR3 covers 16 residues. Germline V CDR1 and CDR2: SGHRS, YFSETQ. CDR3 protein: CASRQLAGVRYNEQFF. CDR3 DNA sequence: TGCGCCAGCAGGCAACTAGCGGGAGTAAGGTACAATGAGCAGTTCTTC.

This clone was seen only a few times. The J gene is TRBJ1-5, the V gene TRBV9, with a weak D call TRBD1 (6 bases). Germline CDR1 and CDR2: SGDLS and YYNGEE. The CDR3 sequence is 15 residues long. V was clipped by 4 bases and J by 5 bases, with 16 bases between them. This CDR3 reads CASSPTGWLDQPQHF. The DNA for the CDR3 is TGTGCCAGCAGCCCCACAGGGTGGCTTGATCAGCCCCAGCATTTT.

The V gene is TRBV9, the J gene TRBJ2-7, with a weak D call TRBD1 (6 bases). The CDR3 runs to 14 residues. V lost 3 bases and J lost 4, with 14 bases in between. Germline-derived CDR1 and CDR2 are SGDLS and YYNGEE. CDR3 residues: CASSEVGGEYEQYV. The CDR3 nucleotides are TGTGCCAGCAGCGAGGTAGGGGGTGAATACGAGCAGTACGTC.

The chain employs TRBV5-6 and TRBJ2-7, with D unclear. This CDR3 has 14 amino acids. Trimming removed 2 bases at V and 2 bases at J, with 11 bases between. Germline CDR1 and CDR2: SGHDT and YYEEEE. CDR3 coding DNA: TGTGCCAGCAGCTTTTCAGGAAGAACCTACGAGCAGTACTTC. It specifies CASSFSGRTYEQYF.